This T cell receptor beta chain was retrieved from a study of blood T cell repertoires in COVID-19 (dated by TCRdb to 2018 to 2021). With respect to the entire study: Samples covering the acute and convalescent phases of COVID-19 were provided by collaborators in the United States, Italy and Spain. Samples were obtained from the ongoing ImmuneRACE study (first 160 participants) and from over 1,000 subjects provided by 6 global collaborators. Nearly every sample came with metadata listing a de-identified subject ID, COVID-19 status, age in years and sex. The repertoires were released in a freely available public database meant as a resource for research on the immune response to SARS-CoV-2. The dataset comprised deeply sampled blood TCRbeta repertoires from subjects exposed to, actively infected with, or recovered from COVID-19. The prospective study material was composed of cDNA or gDNA derived from T cells, B-cell-depleted T cells, or PBMCs. HLA class I and class II types, where available, came from metadata supplied by the sample provider rather than from assay-based typing.

Each collaborating institution followed its own protocols to collect whole blood in K2EDTA tubes. For TCRbeta analysis, collaborators shipped samples in one of three forms: frozen whole blood, isolated PBMCs, or DNA extracted from either of those sample types. The germline V and J ends show losses of 7 bases and 4 bases respectively, and no gene match explains 9 bases of the junction. Reading from cysteine to phenylalanine, the CDR3 counts 15 amino acids. CDR3 DNA is the only sequence kept; it has 45 bases, read in frame from the first base. Reading the germline V gene (reference sequence) gives CDR1 LNHDA and CDR2 SQIVND. The immunoSEQ Assay, a bias-controlled multiplex PCR, was used to amplify TCRbeta CDR3 regions from genomic DNA. For the original study's pipeline: The number of nucleated cells in each sample was estimated from the amplification of reference gene primers within the assay. Sequence reads were collapsed and filtered to measure the absolute abundance of every unique TCRbeta CDR3 rearrangement. Productive Simpson clonality was computed per sample as the square root of Simpson's diversity index over productive rearrangements. Sourced from immuneACCESS, this table was stored by TCRdb with only in-frame sequences that have V and J called. A share of the clones is absent; for the studies checked, an unresolved V gene accounts for under half, and the remainder has no known explanation. V and J calls and clone size are as listed in that table; D and trimming were resolved from the DNA. This sample comprises under 130,000 clones, roughly 81% of them detected only once. In total, the top ten clones hold 8.5% to 9.5% of the sample.

Summary of the overall study and its limitations: The quantity of clinical and demographic metadata differed by source and by participant and was supplied without curation.

Remarks on this clone: Its cognate antigen has yet to be identified. It has no much larger one-base neighbor in the sample; base qualities were not kept.

The source is a woman aged 65 to 85 with acute or convalescent COVID-19. The chain couples TRBV19 to TRBJ2-1; 8 central bases correspond to TRBD2. The sequencing sample was made of peripheral blood. The CDR3 is CASTLSGNAYNEQFF. The DNA is TGTGCCAGTACCCTTAGCGGGAATGCGTACAATGAGCAGTTCTTC.